Below, one TCR beta chain is given with its context. Antigen: not known. Data came from immunoSEQ multiplex PCR; TCRdb stores just in-frame clones and leaves some out. The sample carries roughly 84,000 clones, roughly 89% recorded once. This sample was included in a study of identifying expanded T cells in peripheral blood. Findings and limits, study-wide: About 1.3 clones differed between technical replicates, versus around 16 and 19 over time. Clone count variance between approximately two-week samples rose with total template count.

Sample: blood. The sequence was collected from a person between 18 and 75 years old in good health.

The CDR3, as DNA: TGTGCCAGCAGCGGTCCGGGACCCACCTTCTATGGCTACACCTTC. It translates to CASSGPGPTFYGYTF. The chain is built from TRBV9 and TRBJ1-2, with D perhaps matching TRBD1 (5 bases). Trimming removed 3 bases from V and 4 bases from J, with 16 bases in between. The CDR3 is made up of 15 amino acids. Germline loops: CDR1 SGDLS, CDR2 YYNGEE. The variable domain in full, with the rest retrieved from reference TRBV9 and TRBJ1-2, is DSGVTQTPKHLITATGQRVTLRCSPRSGDLSVYWYQQSLDQGLQFLIQYYNGEERAKGNILERFSAQQFPDLHSELNLSSLELGDSALYFCASSGPGPTFYGYTFGSGTRLTVV.